This T cell receptor (beta chain) was profiled in a study of human T cells and chemical hapten exposure. General observations from the study: Every donor had alopecia, and their immune response may therefore differ from healthy people's. DPC sensitization did not alter TCRs above 1 in 1000 frequency.

Time point of the sample: patch test 1, 2 weeks after DPC sensitization. As to treatment: therapeutic diphenylcyclopropenone sensitization with weekly scalp DPC. Blood collection happened ahead of applying each patch test. The sample holds a few counts of this clonotype. Its specificity is unknown. V gave up 0 bases and J gave up 4 bases, with 15 bases separating them. This CDR3 is 16 amino acids long. Germline-derived CDR1 and CDR2 are MGHRA and YSYEKL. Each CDR3 protein gets one entry after TCRdb re-called the RACE reads with MiXCR. The sample records fewer than 500,000 distinct CDR3 sequences, approximately 5% being singletons.

The specimen comprised whole blood, sampled in connection with sensitization to the hapten diphenylcyclopropenone (DPC). The gene calls are TRBV4-1 and TRBJ1-1; D is uncertain. This clonotype originated in a woman aged 45 to 65 with alopecia areata. Some clones in this sample may be carry-over from other donors' samples. The CDR3 here is CASSQEPIAPSTEAFF. CDR3 in DNA: TGCGCCAGCAGCCAAGAGCCTATTGCCCCCAGCACTGAAGCTTTCTTT.